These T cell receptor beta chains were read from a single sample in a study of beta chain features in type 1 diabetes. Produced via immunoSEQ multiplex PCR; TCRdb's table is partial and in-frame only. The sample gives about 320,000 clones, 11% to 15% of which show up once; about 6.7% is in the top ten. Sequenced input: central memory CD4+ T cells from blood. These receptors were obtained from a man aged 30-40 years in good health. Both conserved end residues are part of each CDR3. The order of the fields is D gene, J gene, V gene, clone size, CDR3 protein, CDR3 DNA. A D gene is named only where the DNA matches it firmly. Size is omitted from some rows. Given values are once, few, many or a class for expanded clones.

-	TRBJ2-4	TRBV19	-	CASSPRGLAKNIQYF	TGTGCCAGTAGTCCCCGCGGATTAGCCAAAAACATTCAGTACTTC
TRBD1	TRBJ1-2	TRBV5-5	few	CASSTTGARYGYTF	TGTGCCAGCAGCACAACAGGGGCCCGCTATGGCTACACCTTC
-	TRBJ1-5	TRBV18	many	CASSQESGNQPQHF	TGTGCCAGCTCACAAGAGAGTGGCAATCAGCCCCAGCATTTT
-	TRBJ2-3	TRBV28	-	CASSLWGATSDTQYF	TGTGCCAGCAGTTTATGGGGGGCAACCTCGGATACGCAGTATTTT
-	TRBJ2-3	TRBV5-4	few	CASSSGDRRSTDTQYF	TGTGCCAGCAGCTCCGGGGACCGCCGAAGCACAGATACGCAGTATTTT
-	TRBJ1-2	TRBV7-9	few	CASSFGRSFSNYGYTF	TGTGCCAGCAGCTTTGGCAGGTCCTTTTCTAACTATGGCTACACCTTC
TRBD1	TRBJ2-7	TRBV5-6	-	CASSPPGQGLAQYF	TGTGCCAGCAGCCCTCCGGGACAGGGGCTGGCGCAGTACTTC
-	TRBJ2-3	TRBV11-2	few	CASSPFGGPSTDTQYF	TGTGCCAGCAGCCCCTTTGGAGGACCGAGCACAGATACGCAGTATTTT
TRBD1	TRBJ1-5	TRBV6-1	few	CASSQQGAFWPQHF	TGTGCCAGCAGTCAACAGGGGGCGTTTTGGCCCCAGCATTTT
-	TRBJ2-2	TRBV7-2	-	CASSTGTPNTGELFF	TGTGCCAGCAGCACCGGGACACCGAACACCGGGGAGCTGTTTTTT
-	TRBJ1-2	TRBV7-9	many	CASTPDRWGYGYTF	TGTGCCAGCACCCCAGATCGATGGGGCTATGGCTACACCTTC
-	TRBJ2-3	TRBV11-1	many	CASHMAFSTDTQYF	TGTGCCAGCCATATGGCGTTCAGCACAGATACGCAGTATTTT
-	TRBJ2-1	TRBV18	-	CASSGNSNEQFF	TGTGCCAGCTCAGGAAACAGCAATGAGCAGTTCTTC
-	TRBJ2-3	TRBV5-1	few	CASSFQGLSTDTQYF	TGCGCCAGCAGCTTTCAGGGATTGAGCACAGATACGCAGTATTTT
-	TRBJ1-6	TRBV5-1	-	CASSSGRVDSPLHF	TGCGCCAGCAGCTCCGGCAGGGTGGATTCACCCCTCCACTTT
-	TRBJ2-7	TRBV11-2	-	CASSSFGGQGAYEQYF	TGTGCCAGCAGCTCTTTTGGGGGCCAGGGAGCCTACGAGCAGTACTTC
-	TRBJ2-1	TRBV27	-	CASSPPHRFTGNNEQFF	TGTGCCAGCAGTCCTCCCCATCGGTTCACAGGGAACAATGAGCAGTTCTTC
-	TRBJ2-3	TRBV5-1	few	CASSPGTADTQYF	TGCGCCAGCAGCCCCGGGACTGCCGATACGCAGTATTTT
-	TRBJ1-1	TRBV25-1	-	CASSESRDILEAFF	TGTGCCAGCAGTGAATCAAGGGACATCCTTGAAGCTTTCTTT
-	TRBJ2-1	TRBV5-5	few	CASSLGRTPNEQFF	TGTGCCAGCAGCTTAGGGCGGACCCCCAATGAGCAGTTCTTC
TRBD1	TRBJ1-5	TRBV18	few	CASSGGTDVNQPQHF	TGTGCCAGCTCAGGCGGGACAGATGTCAATCAGCCCCAGCATTTT
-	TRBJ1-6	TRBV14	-	CASSRVDNSPLHF	TGTGCCAGCAGCCGGGTGGATAATTCACCCCTCCACTTT
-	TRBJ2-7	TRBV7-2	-	CASSPGGSYEQYF	TGTGCCAGCAGCCCCGGGGGCTCCTACGAGCAGTACTTC
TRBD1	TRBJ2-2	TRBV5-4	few	CASRAGTGGTGELFF	TGTGCCAGCAGGGCCGGGACAGGGGGCACCGGGGAGCTGTTTTTT
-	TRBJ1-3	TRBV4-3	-	CASSPAQGSSGNTIYF	TGCGCCAGCAGCCCCGCTCAGGGCAGCTCTGGAAACACCATATATTTT